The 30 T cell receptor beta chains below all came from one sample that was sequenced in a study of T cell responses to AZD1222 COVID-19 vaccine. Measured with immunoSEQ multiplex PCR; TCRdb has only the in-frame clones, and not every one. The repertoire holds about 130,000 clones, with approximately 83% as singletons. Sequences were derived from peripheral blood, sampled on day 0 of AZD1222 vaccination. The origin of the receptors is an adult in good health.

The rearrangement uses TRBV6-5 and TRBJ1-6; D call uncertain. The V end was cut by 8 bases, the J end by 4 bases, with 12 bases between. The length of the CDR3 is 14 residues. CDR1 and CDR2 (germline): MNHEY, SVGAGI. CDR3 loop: CASLSLTYNSPLHF. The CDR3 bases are TGTGCCAGCCTAAGTCTGACTTATAATTCACCCCTCCACTTT.

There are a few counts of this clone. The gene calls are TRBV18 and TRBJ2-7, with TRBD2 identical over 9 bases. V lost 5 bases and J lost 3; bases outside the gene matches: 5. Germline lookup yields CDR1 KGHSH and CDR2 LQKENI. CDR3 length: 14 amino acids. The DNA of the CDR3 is TGTGCCAGCTCAGGAGTAGCGGGAGTCTACGAGCAGTACTTC. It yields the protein CASSGVAGVYEQYF.

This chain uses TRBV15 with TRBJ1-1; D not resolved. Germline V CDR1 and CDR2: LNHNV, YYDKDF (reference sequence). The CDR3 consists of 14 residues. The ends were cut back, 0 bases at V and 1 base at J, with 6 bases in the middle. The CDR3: CATSRDRPNTEAFF. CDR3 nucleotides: TGTGCCACCAGCAGAGATAGGCCGAACACTGAAGCTTTCTTT. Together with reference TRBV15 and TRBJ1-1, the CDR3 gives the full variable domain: DAMVIQNPRYQVTQFGKPVTLSCSQTLNHNVMYWYQQKSSQAPKLLFHYYDKDFNNEADTPDNFQSRRPNTSFCFLDIRSPGLGDTAMYLCATSRDRPNTEAFFGQGTRLTVV.

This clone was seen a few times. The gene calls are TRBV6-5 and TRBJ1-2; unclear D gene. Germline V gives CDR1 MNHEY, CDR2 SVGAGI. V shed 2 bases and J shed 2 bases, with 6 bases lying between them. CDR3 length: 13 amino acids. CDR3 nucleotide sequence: TGTGCCAGCAGTTACGTGGGGAACTATGGCTACACCTTC. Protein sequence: CASSYVGNYGYTF.

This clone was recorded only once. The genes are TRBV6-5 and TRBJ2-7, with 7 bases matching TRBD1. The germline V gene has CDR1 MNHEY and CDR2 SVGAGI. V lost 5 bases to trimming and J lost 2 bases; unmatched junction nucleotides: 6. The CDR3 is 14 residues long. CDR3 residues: CASSLGTAAYEQYF. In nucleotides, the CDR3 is TGTGCCAGCAGTCTGGGGACAGCCGCCTACGAGCAGTACTTC.

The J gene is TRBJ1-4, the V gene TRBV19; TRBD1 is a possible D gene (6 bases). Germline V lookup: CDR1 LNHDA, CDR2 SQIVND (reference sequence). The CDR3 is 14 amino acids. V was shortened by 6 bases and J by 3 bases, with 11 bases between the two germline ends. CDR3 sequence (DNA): TGTGCCAGTAGGATACAGGGATCTAATGAAAAACTGTTTTTT. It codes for CASRIQGSNEKLFF.

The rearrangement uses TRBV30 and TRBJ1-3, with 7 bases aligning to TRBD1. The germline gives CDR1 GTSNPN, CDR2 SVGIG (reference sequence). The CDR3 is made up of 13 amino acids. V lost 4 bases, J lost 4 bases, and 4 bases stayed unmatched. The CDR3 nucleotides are TGTGCCTGGATACTAGGGGGCGGAAACACCATATATTTT. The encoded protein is CAWILGGGNTIYF.

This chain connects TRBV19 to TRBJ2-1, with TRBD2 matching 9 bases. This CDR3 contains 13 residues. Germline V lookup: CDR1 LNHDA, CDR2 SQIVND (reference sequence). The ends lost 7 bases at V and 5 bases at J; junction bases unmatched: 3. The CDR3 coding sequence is TGTGCCAGTAAGTTAGCGGGAGACAATGAGCAGTTCTTC. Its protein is CASKLAGDNEQFF. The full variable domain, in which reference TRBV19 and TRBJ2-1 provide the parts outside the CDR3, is DGGITQSPKYLFRKEGQNVTLSCEQNLNHDAMYWYRQDPGQGLRLIYYSQIVNDFQKGDIAEGYSVSREKKESFPLTVTSAQKNPTAFYLCASKLAGDNEQFFGPGTRLTVL.

CDR3 sequence reads: CASSPGQLNTEAFF. The CDR3 bases are TGTGCCAGCAGCCCCGGACAGCTGAACACTGAAGCTTTCTTT. This rearrangement joins TRBV9 to TRBJ1-1; TRBD1 is a possible D gene (6 bases). The CDR3 spans 14 residues. V gave up 4 bases and J gave up 0 bases, with 10 bases separating them. CDR1 SGDLS and CDR2 YYNGEE come from the germline V gene.

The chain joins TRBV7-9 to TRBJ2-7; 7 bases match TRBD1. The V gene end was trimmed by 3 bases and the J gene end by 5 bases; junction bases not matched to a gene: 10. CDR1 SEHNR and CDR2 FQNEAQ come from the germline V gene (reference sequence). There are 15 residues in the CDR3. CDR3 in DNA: TGTGCCAGCAGCTTTGCACAGGGGAAGAACGACGAGCAGTACTTC. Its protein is CASSFAQGKNDEQYF.

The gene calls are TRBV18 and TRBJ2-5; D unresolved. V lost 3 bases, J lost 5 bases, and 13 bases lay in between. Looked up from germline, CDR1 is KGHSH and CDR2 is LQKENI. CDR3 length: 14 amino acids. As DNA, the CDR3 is TGTGCCAGCTCACCGGCGAGCCTGGGGGAGACCCAGTACTTC. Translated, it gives CASSPASLGETQYF.

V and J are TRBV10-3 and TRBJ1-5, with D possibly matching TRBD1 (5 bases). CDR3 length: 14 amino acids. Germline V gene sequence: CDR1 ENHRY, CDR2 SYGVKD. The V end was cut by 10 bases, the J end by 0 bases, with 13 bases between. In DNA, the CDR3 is TGTGCCAGCCGGGGGGGGGATAGCAATCAGCCCCAGCATTTT. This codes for CASRGGDSNQPQHF.

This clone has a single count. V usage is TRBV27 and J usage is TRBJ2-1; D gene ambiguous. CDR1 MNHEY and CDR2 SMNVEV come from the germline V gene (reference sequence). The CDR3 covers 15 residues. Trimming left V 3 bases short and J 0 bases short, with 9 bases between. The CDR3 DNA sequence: TGTGCCAGCAGTTTCCGGGCGAGCTCCTACAATGAGCAGTTCTTC. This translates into CASSFRASSYNEQFF.

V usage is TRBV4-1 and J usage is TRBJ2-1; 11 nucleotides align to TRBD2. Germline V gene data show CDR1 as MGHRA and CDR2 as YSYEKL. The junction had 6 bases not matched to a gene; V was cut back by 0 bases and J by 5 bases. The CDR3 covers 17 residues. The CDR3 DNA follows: TGCGCCAGCAGCCAAGAGTCTAGCGGGAGGTTCCACAATGAGCAGTTCTTC. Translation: CASSQESSGRFHNEQFF.

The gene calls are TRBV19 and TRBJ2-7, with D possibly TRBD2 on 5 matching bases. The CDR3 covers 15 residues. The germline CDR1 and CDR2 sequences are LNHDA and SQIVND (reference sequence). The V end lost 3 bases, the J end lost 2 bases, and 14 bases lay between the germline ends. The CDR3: CASSMGRLATYEQYF. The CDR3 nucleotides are TGTGCCAGTAGTATGGGCCGGCTAGCTACCTACGAGCAGTACTTC. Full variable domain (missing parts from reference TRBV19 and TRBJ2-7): DGGITQSPKYLFRKEGQNVTLSCEQNLNHDAMYWYRQDPGQGLRLIYYSQIVNDFQKGDIAEGYSVSREKKESFPLTVTSAQKNPTAFYLCASSMGRLATYEQYFGPGTRLTVT.

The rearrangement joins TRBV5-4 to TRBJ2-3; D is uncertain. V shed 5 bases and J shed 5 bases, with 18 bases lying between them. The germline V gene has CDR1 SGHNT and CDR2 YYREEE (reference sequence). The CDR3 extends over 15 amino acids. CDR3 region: CASRYSAAVGDTQYF. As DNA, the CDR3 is TGTGCCAGCAGATACTCGGCGGCGGTTGGAGATACGCAGTATTTT.

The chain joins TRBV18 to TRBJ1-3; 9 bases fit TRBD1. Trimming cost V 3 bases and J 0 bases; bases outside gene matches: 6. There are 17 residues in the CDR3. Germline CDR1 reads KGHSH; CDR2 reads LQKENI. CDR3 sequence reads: CASSPLTGGLSGNTIYF. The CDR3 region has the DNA TGTGCCAGCTCACCCCTGACAGGGGGTCTCTCTGGAAACACCATATATTTT.

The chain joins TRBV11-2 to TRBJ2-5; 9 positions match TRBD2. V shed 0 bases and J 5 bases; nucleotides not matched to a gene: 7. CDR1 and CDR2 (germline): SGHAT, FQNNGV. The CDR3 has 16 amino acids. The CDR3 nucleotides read TGTGCCAGCAGCTTAGATCCTAGCGGGGTAGTTGAGACCCAGTACTTC. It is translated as CASSLDPSGVVETQYF.

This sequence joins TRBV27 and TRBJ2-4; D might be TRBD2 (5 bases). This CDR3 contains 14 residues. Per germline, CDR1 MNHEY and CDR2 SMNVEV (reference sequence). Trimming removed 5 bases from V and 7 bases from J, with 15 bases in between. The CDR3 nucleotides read TGTGCCAGCAGTCCAGACGGGGTTGGGAACATTCAGTACTTC. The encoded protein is CASSPDGVGNIQYF.

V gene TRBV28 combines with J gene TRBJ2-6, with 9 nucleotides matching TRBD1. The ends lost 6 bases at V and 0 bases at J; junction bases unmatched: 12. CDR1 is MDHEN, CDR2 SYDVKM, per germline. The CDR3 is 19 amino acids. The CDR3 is CASSTQTGGLLSGANVLTF. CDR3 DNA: TGTGCCAGCAGCACCCAGACAGGGGGGCTACTCTCTGGGGCCAACGTCCTGACTTTC.

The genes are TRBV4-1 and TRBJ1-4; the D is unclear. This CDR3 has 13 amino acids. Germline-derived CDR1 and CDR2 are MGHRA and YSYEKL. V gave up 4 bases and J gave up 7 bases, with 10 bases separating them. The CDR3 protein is CASSRTAGEKLFF. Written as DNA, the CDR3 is TGCGCCAGCAGCCGAACAGCGGGTGAAAAACTGTTTTTT.

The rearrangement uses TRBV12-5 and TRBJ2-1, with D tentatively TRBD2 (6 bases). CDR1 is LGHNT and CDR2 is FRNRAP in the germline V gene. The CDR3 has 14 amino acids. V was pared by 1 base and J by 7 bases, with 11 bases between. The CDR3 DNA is TGTGCTAGTGGTTTGGGACTAGACCTAAATGAGCAGTTCTTC. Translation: CASGLGLDLNEQFF.

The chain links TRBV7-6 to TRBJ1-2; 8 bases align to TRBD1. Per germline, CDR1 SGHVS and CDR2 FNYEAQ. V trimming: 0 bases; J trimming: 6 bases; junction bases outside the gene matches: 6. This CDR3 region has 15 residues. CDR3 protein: CASSLAPDRADGYTF. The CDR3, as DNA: TGTGCCAGCAGCTTAGCTCCGGACAGGGCGGATGGCTACACCTTC. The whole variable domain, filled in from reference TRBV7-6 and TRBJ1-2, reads GAGVSQSPRYKVTKRGQDVALRCDPISGHVSLYWYRQALGQGPEFLTYFNYEAQQDKSGLPNDRFSAERPEGSISTLTIQRTEQRDSAMYRCASSLAPDRADGYTFGSGTRLTVV.

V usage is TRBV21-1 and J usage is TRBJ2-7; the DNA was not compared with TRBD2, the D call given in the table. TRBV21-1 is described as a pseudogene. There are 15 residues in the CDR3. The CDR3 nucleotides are TGTGCCAGCAGCCCAGCTAGTACACCGAACTACGAGCAGTACTTC. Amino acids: CASSPASTPNYEQYF.

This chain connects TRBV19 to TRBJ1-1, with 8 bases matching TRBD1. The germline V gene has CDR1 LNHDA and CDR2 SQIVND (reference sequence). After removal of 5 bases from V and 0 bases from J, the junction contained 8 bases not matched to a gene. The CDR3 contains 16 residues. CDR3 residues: CASSPGQGLMNTEAFF. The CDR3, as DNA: TGTGCCAGTAGTCCCGGACAGGGACTGATGAACACTGAAGCTTTCTTT.

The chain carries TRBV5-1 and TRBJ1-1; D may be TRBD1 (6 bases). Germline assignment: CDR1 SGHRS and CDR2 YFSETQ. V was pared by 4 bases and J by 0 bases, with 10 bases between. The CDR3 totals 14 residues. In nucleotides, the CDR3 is TGCGCCAGCAGCACCAGGGGAATGAACACTGAAGCTTTCTTT. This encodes CASSTRGMNTEAFF. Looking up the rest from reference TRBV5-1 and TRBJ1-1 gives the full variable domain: KAGVTQTPRYLIKTRGQQVTLSCSPISGHRSVSWYQQTPGQGLQFLFEYFSETQRNKGNFPGRFSGRQFSNSRSEMNVSTLELGDSALYLCASSTRGMNTEAFFGQGTRLTVV.

CDR3 bases: TGTGCCTGGAGTGTAGGACTAGCGGGAGTATCCACCGGGGAGCTGTTTTTT. This codes for CAWSVGLAGVSTGELFF. The chain carries TRBV30 and TRBJ2-2; 13 nucleotides align to TRBD2. CDR1 GTSNPN and CDR2 SVGIG come from the germline V gene (reference sequence). V was clipped by 0 bases and J by 4 bases; unmatched bases: 5. CDR3 length: 17 residues. Based on the CDR3 plus reference TRBV30 and TRBJ2-2, the full variable domain is SQTIHQWPATLVQPVGSPLSLECTVEGTSNPNLYWYRQAAGRGLQLLFYSVGIGQISSEVPQNLSASRPQDRQFILSSKKLLLSDSGFYLCAWSVGLAGVSTGELFFGEGSRLTVL.

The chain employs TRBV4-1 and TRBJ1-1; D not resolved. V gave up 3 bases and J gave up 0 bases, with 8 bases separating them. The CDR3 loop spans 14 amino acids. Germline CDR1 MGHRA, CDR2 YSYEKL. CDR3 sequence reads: CASSQGGMNTEAFF. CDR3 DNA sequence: TGCGCCAGCAGCCAGGGCGGTATGAACACTGAAGCTTTCTTT.

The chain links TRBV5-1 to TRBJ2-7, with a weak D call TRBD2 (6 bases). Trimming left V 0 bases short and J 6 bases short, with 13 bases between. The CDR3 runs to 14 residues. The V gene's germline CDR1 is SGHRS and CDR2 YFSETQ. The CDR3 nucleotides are TGCGCCAGCAGCTTGGGACTAGTAAGCGGCGAGCAGTACTTC. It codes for CASSLGLVSGEQYF.

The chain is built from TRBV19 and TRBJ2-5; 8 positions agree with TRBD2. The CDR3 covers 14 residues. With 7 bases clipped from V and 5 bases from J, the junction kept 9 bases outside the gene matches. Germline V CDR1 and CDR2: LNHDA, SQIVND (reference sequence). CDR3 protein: CASKSGGVVETQYF. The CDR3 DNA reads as TGTGCCAGTAAATCCGGGGGGGTGGTTGAGACCCAGTACTTC. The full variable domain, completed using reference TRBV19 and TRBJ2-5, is DGGITQSPKYLFRKEGQNVTLSCEQNLNHDAMYWYRQDPGQGLRLIYYSQIVNDFQKGDIAEGYSVSREKKESFPLTVTSAQKNPTAFYLCASKSGGVVETQYFGPGTRLLVL.